These 23 T cell receptor beta chains came from one sample sequenced in a study of lymphopenia after photon versus proton radiotherapy. Data came from immunoSEQ multiplex PCR; TCRdb stores just in-frame clones and leaves some out. The table records over 55,000 clones, about 90% of them present only once. The sequencing used peripheral blood, collected from a patient treated with proton-based radiotherapy. The receptors shown here come from a man older than 75 with esophageal cancer.

V is TRBV27 and J is TRBJ1-5; TRBD1 might be the D (6 bases). The germline V and J ends were trimmed by 2 bases and 6 bases, with 8 bases remaining between them. This CDR3 contains 13 residues. Germline values: CDR1 MNHEY, CDR2 SMNVEV (reference sequence). The CDR3 DNA is TGTGCCAGCAGTTTACGGGGGCTTCAGCCCCAGCATTTT. The encoded protein is CASSLRGLQPQHF.

This rearrangement joins TRBV5-1 to TRBJ2-1, with 15 bases aligning to TRBD2. V lost 4 bases and J lost 1; bases outside the gene matches: 6. Germline CDR1 SGHRS, CDR2 YFSETQ. This CDR3 comprises 18 residues. CDR3 residues: CASSTGLAGGSSYNEQFF. In DNA, the CDR3 is TGCGCCAGCAGCACGGGACTAGCGGGGGGTTCTTCCTACAATGAGCAGTTCTTC.

The CDR3 region is CASSSSGTGVGQPQHF. In nucleotides, the CDR3 is TGTGCCAGTAGTTCGTCCGGGACAGGGGTTGGTCAGCCCCAGCATTTT. The chain joins TRBV19 to TRBJ1-5, with 10 bases fitting TRBD1. CDR3 size: 16 residues. Looked up from germline, CDR1 is LNHDA and CDR2 is SQIVND (reference sequence). V dropped 5 bases and J dropped 6; count of bases not matched to a gene: 10.

This clone was detected once. This chain connects TRBV19 to TRBJ1-1; D gene unclear. The CDR3 is made up of 14 amino acids. Deletions cut 1 base from V and 0 bases from J, with 6 bases between. Germline V CDR1 and CDR2: LNHDA, SQIVND (reference sequence). The CDR3 DNA is TGTGCCAGTAGTATAGTCACACTGAACACTGAAGCTTTCTTT. Translating gives CASSIVTLNTEAFF.

J is TRBJ1-4 and V is TRBV7-2, with 7 nucleotides matching TRBD1. Germline-derived CDR1 and CDR2 are SGHTA and FQGNSA. With 5 bases clipped from V and 7 bases from J, the junction kept 7 bases outside the gene matches. The CDR3 sequence is 14 residues long. The CDR3 sequence is CASSRGAGGEKLFF. As DNA, the CDR3 is TGTGCCAGCAGCCGAGGGGCAGGGGGTGAAAAACTGTTTTTT. The whole variable domain, filled in from reference TRBV7-2 and TRBJ1-4, reads GAGVSQSPSNKVTEKGKDVELRCDPISGHTALYWYRQSLGQGLEFLIYFQGNSAPDKSGLPSDRFSAERTGGSVSTLTIQRTQQEDSAVYLCASSRGAGGEKLFFGSGTQLSVL.

V gene TRBV18 combines with J gene TRBJ2-1; unclear D gene. The CDR3 is made up of 15 amino acids. Trimming took off 0 bases at V and 3 bases at J, with 9 bases between the two ends. In germline, CDR1 is KGHSH, CDR2 LQKENI. The CDR3 DNA is TGTGCCAGCTCACCACCGGACCACCGCTACAATGAGCAGTTCTTC. It encodes CASSPPDHRYNEQFF.

This chain links TRBV4-1 with TRBJ2-7, with a possible D match to TRBD2 (6 bases). The CDR3 covers 16 residues. The V gene's germline CDR1 is MGHRA and CDR2 YSYEKL. V lost 1 base and J 2 bases, leaving 15 bases between the germline ends. The CDR3: CASSQVRGTPTYEQYF. The CDR3 DNA sequence: TGCGCCAGCAGCCAAGTCCGCGGGACCCCCACCTACGAGCAGTACTTC.

The chain combines TRBV7-2 with TRBJ1-5; D is unresolved. Trimming left V 1 base short and J 6 bases short, with 10 bases between. The CDR3 has 14 residues. CDR1 is SGHTA and CDR2 is FQGNSA in the germline V gene. The CDR3 DNA reads as TGTGCCAGCAGCTTAGGGGTCGAACCTCAGCCCCAGCATTTT. Translation: CASSLGVEPQPQHF.

The chain has TRBV19 and TRBJ1-5, with D possibly being TRBD1 (5 bases). CDR1 and CDR2 (germline): LNHDA, SQIVND (reference sequence). The V end was cut by 3 bases, the J end by 0 bases, with 12 bases between. CDR3 length: 16 residues. Here the CDR3 reads CASSMGGVDSNQPQHF. DNA for the CDR3: TGTGCCAGTAGTATGGGGGGGGTAGATAGCAATCAGCCCCAGCATTTT.

The CDR3 bases are TGCGCCAGCAGCTTGGGACTAGCGGGAGCGACAGATACGCAGTATTTT. Its protein product is CASSLGLAGATDTQYF. The chain is built from TRBV5-1 and TRBJ2-3, with 12 bases that match TRBD2. Trimming took 0 bases from V and 3 from J; bases not matched to a gene: 2. The length of the CDR3 is 16 residues. Germline CDR1 is SGHRS and CDR2 is YFSETQ.

The chain combines TRBV9 with TRBJ2-5, with D tentatively TRBD1 or TRBD2 (6 bases each). Trimming shortened V by 3 bases and J by 4 bases, and 16 bases separated the two germline ends. From germline, CDR1 is SGDLS and CDR2 YYNGEE. This CDR3 contains 15 residues. The CDR3 sequence: CASSATGSGAETQYF. CDR3 bases: TGTGCCAGCAGCGCGACTGGATCGGGGGCAGAGACCCAGTACTTC. Full variable domain (rest looked up from reference TRBV9 and TRBJ2-5): DSGVTQTPKHLITATGQRVTLRCSPRSGDLSVYWYQQSLDQGLQFLIQYYNGEERAKGNILERFSAQQFPDLHSELNLSSLELGDSALYFCASSATGSGAETQYFGPGTRLLVL.

The rearrangement uses TRBV6-4 and TRBJ1-2, with 8 bases aligning to TRBD1. This CDR3 is built from 15 residues. Trimming at V came to 6 bases and at J to 0 bases, leaving 6 bases not matched to a gene. Per germline, CDR1 MRHNA and CDR2 SNTAGT. The CDR3 DNA reads TGTGCCAGCAGAAGTTGGACAGGGCCTAACTATGGCTACACCTTC. This encodes CASRSWTGPNYGYTF.

The chain couples TRBV27 to TRBJ1-1; 11 bases fit TRBD1. Germline CDR1 reads MNHEY; CDR2 reads SMNVEV (reference sequence). V shed 4 bases and J 5 bases; nucleotides not matched to a gene: 3. The CDR3 runs 14 residues. The CDR3 nucleotides are TGTGCCAGCAGTTGGGGGACAGGGGGGACTGAAGCTTTCTTT. Translating gives CASSWGTGGTEAFF.

The CDR3 region is CASSQVGGSLFF. The CDR3 bases are TGCGCCAGCAGCCAAGTGGGAGGGTCCCTGTTTTTT. V gene TRBV4-1 combines with J gene TRBJ1-4; D remains unclear. Germline CDR1 is MGHRA and CDR2 is YSYEKL. The V end was cut by 1 base, the J end by 14 bases, with 11 bases between. CDR3 size: 12 residues.

This chain connects TRBV19 to TRBJ1-3; possible D gene TRBD1, 5 bases. V was cut by 5 bases and J by 2 bases, with 10 bases left in between. The CDR3 totals 14 residues. The germline gives CDR1 LNHDA, CDR2 SQIVND (reference sequence). CDR3 in amino acids: CASSDRDAGNTIYF. As DNA, the CDR3 is TGTGCCAGTAGTGACCGGGACGCTGGAAACACCATATATTTT.

This clone was counted only a few times. J is TRBJ2-1 and V is TRBV5-1, with TRBD1 matching 8 bases. The CDR3 covers 15 residues. J was trimmed by 9 bases and V by 4 bases; bases with no gene match: 12. Germline V CDR1 and CDR2: SGHRS, YFSETQ. In DNA form, the CDR3 reads TGCGCCAGCAGCCGACAGGGGCCCGAGGAAGGTGAGCAGTTCTTC. It encodes CASSRQGPEEGEQFF.

This rearrangement joins TRBV7-2 to TRBJ1-3; D might be TRBD1 (6 bases). Looked up from germline, CDR1 is SGHTA and CDR2 is FQGNSA. The CDR3 has 16 amino acids. V lost 1 base, J lost 4 bases, and 14 bases lay in between. The DNA of the CDR3 is TGTGCCAGCAGCTTAGGGCCAAACAGGGACGGAAACACCATATATTTT. This codes for CASSLGPNRDGNTIYF.

The CDR3 loop reads CASSYGGSSGNTIYF. The CDR3 nucleotides read TGTGCCAGCAGCTATGGGGGAAGCTCTGGAAACACCATATATTTT. The chain links TRBV13 to TRBJ1-3; maybe TRBD1 (5 bases). Germline V gene lookup returns CDR1 PRHDT and CDR2 FYEKMQ (reference sequence). This CDR3 spans 15 amino acids. V was clipped by 4 bases and J by 0 bases, with 10 bases between them.

The chain links TRBV7-2 to TRBJ1-6, with TRBD1 as a possible D gene (5 bases). Germline CDR1 and CDR2: SGHTA and FQGNSA. Deletions cut 1 base from V and 10 bases from J, with 8 bases between. The CDR3 has 13 residues. The CDR3 region has the DNA TGTGCCAGCAGCTTAGAAAAGGGGTCACCCCTCCACTTT. As protein: CASSLEKGSPLHF.

V is TRBV4-3 and J is TRBJ1-2; possibly TRBD1 for D (5 bases). The V and J ends lost 2 bases and 7 bases respectively, with 20 bases between them. This CDR3 has 16 amino acids. Germline V gene data show CDR1 as LGHNA and CDR2 as YSLEER. CDR3 in DNA: TGCGCCAGCAGCCAAAGACCAGGGACGGGGGGGGTTGGCTACACCTTC. Amino acids: CASSQRPGTGGVGYTF.

J is TRBJ2-5 and V is TRBV7-2, with TRBD2 identical over 12 bases. Germline V gene sequence: CDR1 SGHTA, CDR2 FQGNSA. This CDR3 is 18 amino acids long. Trimming removed 1 base from V and 5 bases from J; junction bases left unmatched: 11. CDR3 bases: TGTGCCAGCAGCTTAGGGGGCCTGACTAGCGGGAGTGGGGAGACCCAGTACTTC. It encodes CASSLGGLTSGSGETQYF.

The chain is built from TRBV29-1 and TRBJ2-7; D is undetermined. The CDR3 consists of 11 residues. Germline V gives CDR1 SQVTM, CDR2 ANQGSEA. The V end lost 6 bases, the J end lost 2 bases, and 8 bases lay between the germline ends. Here the CDR3 reads CSVGIAYEQYF. The CDR3 DNA follows: TGCAGCGTGGGGATAGCCTACGAGCAGTACTTC.

V and J are TRBV18 and TRBJ2-7, with D maybe TRBD2 (6 bases). The CDR3 runs to 15 residues. Germline-derived CDR1 and CDR2 are KGHSH and LQKENI. V lost 3 bases to trimming and J lost 3 bases, with 15 bases between them. The CDR3 DNA is TGTGCCAGCTCACCGGATAGCGGAAGTTACTACGAGCAGTACTTC. Amino acid sequence: CASSPDSGSYYEQYF.